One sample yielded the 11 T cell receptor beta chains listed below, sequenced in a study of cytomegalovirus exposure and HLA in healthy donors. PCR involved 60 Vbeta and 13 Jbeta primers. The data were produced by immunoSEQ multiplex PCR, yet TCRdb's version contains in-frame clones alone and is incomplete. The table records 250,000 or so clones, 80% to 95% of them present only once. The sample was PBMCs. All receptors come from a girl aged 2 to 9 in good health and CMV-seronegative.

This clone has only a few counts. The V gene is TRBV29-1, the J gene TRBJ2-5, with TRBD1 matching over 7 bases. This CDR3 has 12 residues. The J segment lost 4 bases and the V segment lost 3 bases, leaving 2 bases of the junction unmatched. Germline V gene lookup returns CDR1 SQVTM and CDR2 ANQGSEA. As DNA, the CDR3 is TGCAGCGTTGATAAGGGGGCAGAGACCCAGTACTTC. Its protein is CSVDKGAETQYF.

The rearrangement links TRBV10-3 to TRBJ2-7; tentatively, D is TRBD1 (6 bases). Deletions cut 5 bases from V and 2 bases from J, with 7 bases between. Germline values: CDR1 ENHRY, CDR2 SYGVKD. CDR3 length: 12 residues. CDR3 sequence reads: CAISRTAYEQYF. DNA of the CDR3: TGTGCCATCAGTAGGACAGCCTACGAGCAGTACTTC.

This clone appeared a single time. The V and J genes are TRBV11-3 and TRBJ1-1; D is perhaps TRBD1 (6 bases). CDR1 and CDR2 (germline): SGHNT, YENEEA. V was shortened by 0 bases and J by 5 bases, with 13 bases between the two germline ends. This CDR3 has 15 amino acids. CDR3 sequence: CASSLEGAPGTEAFF. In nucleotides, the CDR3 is TGTGCCAGCAGCTTAGAGGGGGCCCCAGGTACTGAAGCTTTCTTT.

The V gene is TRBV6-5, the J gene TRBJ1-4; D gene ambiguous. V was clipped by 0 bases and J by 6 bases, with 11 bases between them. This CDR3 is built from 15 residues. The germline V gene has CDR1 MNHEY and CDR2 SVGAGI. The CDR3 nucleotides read TGTGCCAGCAGTTACTCCTCGGGGATTGATGAAAAACTGTTTTTT. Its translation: CASSYSSGIDEKLFF.

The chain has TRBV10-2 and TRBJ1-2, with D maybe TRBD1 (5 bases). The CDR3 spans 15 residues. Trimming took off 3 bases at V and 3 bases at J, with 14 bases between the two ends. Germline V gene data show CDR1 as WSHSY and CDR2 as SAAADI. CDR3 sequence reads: CASSDMVGVYYGYTF. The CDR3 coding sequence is TGCGCCAGCAGTGATATGGTAGGGGTTTACTATGGCTACACCTTC.

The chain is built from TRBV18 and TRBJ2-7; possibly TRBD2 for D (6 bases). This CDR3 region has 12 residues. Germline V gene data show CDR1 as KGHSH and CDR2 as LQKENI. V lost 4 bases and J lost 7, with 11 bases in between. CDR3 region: CASSLAAGEQYF. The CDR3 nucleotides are TGTGCCAGCTCACTGGCCGCGGGGGAGCAGTACTTC.

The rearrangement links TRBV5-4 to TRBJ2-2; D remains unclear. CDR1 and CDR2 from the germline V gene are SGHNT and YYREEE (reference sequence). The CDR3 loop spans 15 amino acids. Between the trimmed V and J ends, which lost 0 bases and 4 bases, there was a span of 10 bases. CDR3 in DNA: TGTGCCAGCAGCTTGGATACTCCACCCACCGGGGAGCTGTTTTTT. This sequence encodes CASSLDTPPTGELFF.

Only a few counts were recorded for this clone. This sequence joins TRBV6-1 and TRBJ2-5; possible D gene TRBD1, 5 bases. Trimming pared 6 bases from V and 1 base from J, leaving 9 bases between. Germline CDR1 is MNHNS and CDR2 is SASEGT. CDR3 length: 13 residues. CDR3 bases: TGTGCCAGCAGGAGAAGGGGCCAAGAGACCCAGTACTTC. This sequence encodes CASRRRGQETQYF.

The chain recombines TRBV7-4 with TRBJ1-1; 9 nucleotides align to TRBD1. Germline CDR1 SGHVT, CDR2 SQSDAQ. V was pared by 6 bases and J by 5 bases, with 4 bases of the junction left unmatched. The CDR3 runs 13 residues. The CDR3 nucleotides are TGTGCCAGCAGGAAGACAGGGGGAACTGAAGCTTTCTTT. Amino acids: CASRKTGGTEAFF.

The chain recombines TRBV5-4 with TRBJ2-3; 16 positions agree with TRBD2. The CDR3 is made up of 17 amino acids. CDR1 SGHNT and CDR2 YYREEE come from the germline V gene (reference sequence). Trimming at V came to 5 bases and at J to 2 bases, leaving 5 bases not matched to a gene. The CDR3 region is CASREGLAGGPTDTQYF. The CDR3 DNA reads TGTGCCAGCAGGGAGGGACTAGCGGGGGGGCCCACAGATACGCAGTATTTT.

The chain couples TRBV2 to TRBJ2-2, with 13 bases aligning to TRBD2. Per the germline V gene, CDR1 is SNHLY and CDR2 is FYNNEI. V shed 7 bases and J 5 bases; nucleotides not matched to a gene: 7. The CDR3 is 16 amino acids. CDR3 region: CASIGLAGVGTGELFF. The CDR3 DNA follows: TGTGCCAGCATCGGACTAGCGGGGGTGGGGACCGGGGAGCTGTTTTTT.